This T cell receptor beta chain was captured in a study of CXCR3-negative and CXCR3-positive naive CD8 T cells. Study results and caveats: When CXCR3-positive naive cells were set against CXCR3-negative naive cells, the former had more hydrophobic TRB CDR3s. Naive subsets did not differ in surface CD5, and the authors estimated TCR strength using properties of the TRB CDR3.

The CDR3 is made up of 16 amino acids. The germline gives CDR1 SGHVS, CDR2 FQNEAQ. Libraries were UMI-labeled 5' RACE TRB cDNA. TCRdb re-called the 5' RACE reads; one entry per CDR3 protein, DNA not given. The repertoire table contains about 150,000 distinct CDR3 sequences. Every CD8+ T cell subset underwent triplicate sorting at some 280,000 cells apiece. Naive CD8+ T cells carried a CD45RO-CCR7+CD27+CD95- phenotype. With respect to this clonotype: Antigen specificity is unknown.

Sequencing input: naive CXCR3+ CD8+ T cells from blood. The subset was: CD45RO-CCR7+CD27+CD95- naive CD8+ T cells expressing CXCR3 (TNR3+). The origin of this receptor is a human donor in good health. Some clones in this sample may be carry-over from other donors' samples. V gene TRBV7-8 combines with J gene TRBJ2-1; the TCRdb D gene call, TRBD1, has no DNA to confirm it. The CDR3 protein is CASSLALGKPYNEQFF.